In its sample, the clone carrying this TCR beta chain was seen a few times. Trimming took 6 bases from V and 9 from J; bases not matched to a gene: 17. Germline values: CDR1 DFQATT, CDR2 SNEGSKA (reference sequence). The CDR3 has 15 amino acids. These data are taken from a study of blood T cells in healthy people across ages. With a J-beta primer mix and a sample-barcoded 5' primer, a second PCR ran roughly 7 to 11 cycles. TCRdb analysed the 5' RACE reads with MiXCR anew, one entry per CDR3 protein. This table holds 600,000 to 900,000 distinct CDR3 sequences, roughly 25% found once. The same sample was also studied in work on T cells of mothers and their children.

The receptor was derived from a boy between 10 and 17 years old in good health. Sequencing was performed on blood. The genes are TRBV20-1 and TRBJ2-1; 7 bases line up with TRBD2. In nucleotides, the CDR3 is TGCAGTGCAACCCCGGGGACTACGGGGAGGAGTGAGCAGTTCTTC. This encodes CSATPGTTGRSEQFF.